This entry features one TCR beta chain sequence. The sample comes from a study of control samples from healthy donors and cancer patients. Sequenced by immunoSEQ multiplex PCR; TCRdb stores in-frame clones only, minus some. This repertoire shows 45,000 to 55,000 clones, 93% found once; its top ten account for less than 25%. V was pared by 4 bases and J by 0 bases, with 12 bases between. This CDR3 spans 15 amino acids. Germline V gives CDR1 MNHEY, CDR2 SVGAGI. The chain employs TRBV6-5 and TRBJ1-2, with unresolved D. The sequenced material came from PBMCs. The TCR sequence derives from a woman between 50 and 59 years old with head and neck cancer. CDR3 nucleotides: TGTGCCAGCAGTTCCCGATCAACCTCTAACTATGGCTACACCTTC. Translated, it gives CASSSRSTSNYGYTF.